This passage covers 29 T cell receptor beta chains from one sample sequenced in a study of a mutant IDH1 vaccine in newly diagnosed glioma. No antigen has been assigned to these receptors. Time point reported: week 23, last vaccination. Mutant IDH1 20-mer peptide, at 300 ug, made up each vaccine dose, with topical imiquimod. TCRdb keeps only in-frame clones here, not all; method: immunoSEQ multiplex PCR. The table shows about 60,000 clones, with 75% to 90% occurring only once. The sequenced sample was PBMCs, obtained from a glioma patient whose treatment included an IDH1 peptide vaccine. These receptors were obtained from a man aged 35-49 years with glioma.

This chain connects TRBV6-6 to TRBJ2-7; a possible D gene is TRBD1 (5 bases). This CDR3 region has 15 residues. Looked up from germline, CDR1 is MNHNY and CDR2 is SVGAGI (reference sequence). Between the trimmed V and J ends, which lost 0 bases and 5 bases, there was a span of 14 bases. The CDR3 coding sequence is TGTGCCAGCAGTTACTCAGGGGCGTCCCATCACGAGCAGTACTTC. This gives the protein CASSYSGASHHEQYF.

The gene calls are TRBV5-8 and TRBJ1-3; 7 nucleotides line up with TRBD1. This CDR3 is 17 amino acids long. Losses at the gene ends were 3 bases for V and 0 bases for J; bases not matched to a gene: 9. Germline V lookup: CDR1 SGHTS, CDR2 YDEGEE. The CDR3 DNA is TGTGCCAGCAGCTCGCCGACAGGGCCCCTCTCTGGAAACACCATATATTTT. It is translated as CASSSPTGPLSGNTIYF.

The chain carries TRBV5-1 and TRBJ2-5, with 7 bases that match TRBD2. Germline trimming cut 3 bases from V and 5 bases from J; bases unmatched to any gene: 10. The germline V gene has CDR1 SGHRS and CDR2 YFSETQ. This CDR3 is 15 amino acids long. Here the CDR3 DNA reads TGCGCCAGCAGCTCCTGGACGGCAGCGGGGGAGACCCAGTACTTC. Amino acid sequence: CASSSWTAAGETQYF.

The chain couples TRBV2 to TRBJ1-5, with D unclear. The germline V and J ends were trimmed by 3 bases and 4 bases, with 10 bases remaining between them. CDR3 length: 14 amino acids. Per germline, CDR1 SNHLY and CDR2 FYNNEI. The CDR3 sequence: CASSEVPGNQPQHF. In nucleotides, the CDR3 is TGTGCCAGCAGTGAGGTTCCGGGTAATCAGCCCCAGCATTTT.

This clone was seen just once. The rearrangement joins TRBV10-3 to TRBJ2-7; a weak D match, TRBD1 (6 bases). CDR3 length equals 12 residues. V lost 10 bases to trimming and J lost 6 bases, with 16 bases between them. The germline V gene encodes CDR1 ENHRY and CDR2 SYGVKD. As DNA, the CDR3 is TGTGCCAGTGGGACAAGACTGGGCGAGCAGTACTTC. As protein: CASGTRLGEQYF.

The rearrangement links TRBV4-1 to TRBJ1-2; the D gene is possibly TRBD1 (5 bases). This CDR3 region has 13 residues. CDR1 MGHRA and CDR2 YSYEKL come from the germline V gene. The V and J ends lost 4 bases and 7 bases respectively, with 13 bases between them. The CDR3 here is CASSPPGRSGYTF. The CDR3, as DNA: TGCGCCAGCAGCCCCCCGGGACGGTCTGGCTACACCTTC.

The chain is built from TRBV2 and TRBJ2-5; D remains ambiguous. Trimming removed 4 bases at V and 0 bases at J, with 6 bases between. Per germline, CDR1 SNHLY and CDR2 FYNNEI. The CDR3 covers 13 residues. CDR3 sequence reads: CASSGPNQETQYF. CDR3 in DNA: TGTGCCAGCAGTGGACCGAACCAAGAGACCCAGTACTTC.

The chain recombines TRBV5-1 with TRBJ2-7, with 15 bases lining up with TRBD2. J gave up 12 bases and V 3 bases, and 10 bases lay outside the gene matches. Germline V gives CDR1 SGHRS, CDR2 YFSETQ. The CDR3 consists of 15 residues. The chain's CDR3 is CASSSQAGLAGGGYF. CDR3 coding DNA: TGCGCCAGCAGCTCCCAAGCGGGACTAGCGGGAGGCGGGTACTTC.

The chain has TRBV18 and TRBJ2-3; the match to TRBD1 covers 8 bases. This CDR3 is built from 15 residues. Germline lookup yields CDR1 KGHSH and CDR2 LQKENI. V dropped 3 bases and J dropped 2; count of bases not matched to a gene: 4. CDR3 in amino acids: CASSPMDRVTDTQYF. Written as DNA, the CDR3 is TGTGCCAGCTCACCTATGGACAGGGTCACAGATACGCAGTATTTT.

This rearrangement joins TRBV7-2 to TRBJ2-2; TRBD1 matches 7 bases. V gave up 5 bases and J gave up 4 bases; unmatched junction bases: 7. CDR1 and CDR2 (germline): SGHTA, FQGNSA. The CDR3 loop spans 15 amino acids. The CDR3 is CASSEGAVITGELFF. CDR3 DNA sequence: TGTGCCAGCAGCGAGGGGGCGGTGATCACCGGGGAGCTGTTTTTT.

This clone was detected once. J is TRBJ1-2 and V is TRBV29-1; TRBD1 might be the D (6 bases). V lost 2 bases, J lost 8 bases, and 12 bases lay in between. Germline lookup yields CDR1 SQVTM and CDR2 ANQGSEA. This CDR3 region has 12 residues. CDR3: CSVEKGGGGYTF. In DNA, the CDR3 is TGCAGCGTTGAAAAGGGGGGCGGAGGCTACACCTTC.

The chain uses TRBV10-1 and TRBJ2-7, with a tentative D call TRBD1 (6 bases). The CDR3 contains 13 residues. The germline CDR1 and CDR2 sequences are WNHNN and SYGVQD (reference sequence). The V end was cut by 9 bases, the J end by 3 bases, with 15 bases between. The CDR3 region has the DNA TGCGCCAGAGGGAACGAGGGGGACTACGAGCAGTACTTC. Amino acids: CARGNEGDYEQYF.

CDR3 loop: CASRSPDRDGTEAFF. CDR3 nucleotides: TGTGCCAGCAGGTCCCCCGACCGTGACGGCACTGAAGCTTTCTTT. The rearrangement joins TRBV25-1 to TRBJ1-1; no firm D call. V was clipped by 6 bases and J by 4 bases, with 18 bases between them. Germline V CDR1 and CDR2: MGHDK, SYGVNS. CDR3 size: 15 residues. Using reference TRBV25-1 and TRBJ1-1 for the parts outside the CDR3, the full variable domain is EADIYQTPRYLVIGTGKKITLECSQTMGHDKMYWYQQDPGMELHLIHYSYGVNSTEKGDLSSESTVSRIRTEHFPLTLESARPSHTSQYLCASRSPDRDGTEAFFGQGTRLTVV.

The chain is built from TRBV28 and TRBJ2-7; maybe TRBD2 (6 bases). V dropped 4 bases and J dropped 7 bases, with 14 bases sitting between them. Germline assignment: CDR1 MDHEN and CDR2 SYDVKM. The CDR3 is made up of 13 amino acids. CDR3 coding DNA: TGTGCCAGCAGTTCCCAGGGAGGCCAGGAGCAGTACTTC. This sequence encodes CASSSQGGQEQYF.

A few counts support this clone. V gene TRBV27 combines with J gene TRBJ1-2; no clear D gene. Looked up from germline, CDR1 is MNHEY and CDR2 is SMNVEV (reference sequence). The CDR3 sequence is 13 residues long. Trimming removed 0 bases at V and 4 bases at J, with 6 bases between. The CDR3 region has the DNA TGTGCCAGCAGTTTATCGGGCCTCTATGGCTACACCTTC. It is translated as CASSLSGLYGYTF.

The gene calls are TRBV19 and TRBJ1-5, with TRBD1 identical over 8 bases. This CDR3 spans 14 amino acids. With 4 bases clipped from V and 7 bases from J, the junction kept 6 bases outside the gene matches. Germline CDR1 LNHDA, CDR2 SQIVND (reference sequence). Here the CDR3 DNA reads TGTGCCAGTAGTACCAGGGGGCATCGGCAGCCCCAGCATTTT. Translated, it gives CASSTRGHRQPQHF.

This rearrangement joins TRBV2 to TRBJ2-7; TRBD2 matches at 13 bases. Per the germline V gene, CDR1 is SNHLY and CDR2 is FYNNEI. CDR3 size: 14 residues. Unmatched junction bases numbered 13, after V lost 11 bases and J lost 9 bases. The CDR3 is CAGRTSGRETAQYF. DNA of the CDR3: TGTGCCGGAAGGACTAGCGGGAGAGAAACCGCGCAGTACTTC.

The table lists this clone with a count of one. The chain recombines TRBV18 with TRBJ2-1, with 9 positions matching TRBD2. Germline-derived CDR1 and CDR2 are KGHSH and LQKENI. The CDR3 runs 14 residues. V lost 8 bases to trimming and J lost 6 bases; unmatched junction nucleotides: 8. CDR3 sequence reads: CASAPASGTNEQFF. CDR3 sequence (DNA): TGTGCCAGCGCGCCCGCTAGCGGGACCAATGAGCAGTTCTTC.

The genes are TRBV7-9 and TRBJ2-5; TRBD1 agrees at 9 bases. V lost 7 bases and J lost 5; bases outside the gene matches: 14. There are 16 residues in the CDR3. The germline gives CDR1 SEHNR, CDR2 FQNEAQ (reference sequence). CDR3 nucleotides: TGTGCCAGCAACCCTCCCGGGACAGGGAAAGAGGAGACCCAGTACTTC. Translating it yields CASNPPGTGKEETQYF.

The chain carries TRBV29-1 and TRBJ1-1; no clear D gene. The germline V and J ends were trimmed by 6 bases and 6 bases, with 8 bases remaining between them. CDR1 SQVTM and CDR2 ANQGSEA come from the germline V gene. CDR3 length equals 10 residues. The CDR3 nucleotides read TGCAGCGTGTGGAGGGCTGAAGCTTTCTTT. Translation gives CSVWRAEAFF.

As concerns this clone: This sample includes further DNA sequences coding for the same CDR3. The chain joins TRBV21-1 to TRBJ2-7; the table's TRBD2 call for D was not verified on the DNA. TRBV21-1 is given as a pseudogene. The CDR3 is made up of 12 amino acids. Written as DNA, the CDR3 is TGTGCCAGCAGCGGGCGGGACTACGAGCAGTACTTC. Residues: CASSGRDYEQYF.

The genes are TRBV9 and TRBJ2-2; possibly TRBD1 for D (6 bases). The germline CDR1 and CDR2 sequences are SGDLS and YYNGEE. V was cut by 3 bases and J by 7 bases, with 16 bases left in between. The CDR3 has 15 residues. The CDR3 here is CASSGGSGARGELFF. The CDR3 region has the DNA TGTGCCAGCAGCGGGGGCTCAGGGGCACGCGGGGAGCTGTTTTTT.

The chain is built from TRBV20-1 and TRBJ2-7; D gene ambiguous. Trimming shortened V by 4 bases and J by 3 bases, and 7 bases separated the two germline ends. CDR3 length: 11 residues. Germline CDR1 DFQATT, CDR2 SNEGSKA (reference sequence). CDR3 bases: TGCAGTGCTACTCCTGTCTACGAGCAGTACTTC. Encoded protein: CSATPVYEQYF.

This chain links TRBV2 with TRBJ2-1; D is unclear. The CDR3 is 18 residues long. With 0 bases removed from V and 2 bases from J, the gap between germline ends came to 17 bases. Germline CDR1 reads SNHLY; CDR2 reads FYNNEI. CDR3 sequence (DNA): TGTGCCAGCAGTGAAGCGAAGTCTTTCCGGACCCCCTACAATGAGCAGTTCTTC. Encoded protein: CASSEAKSFRTPYNEQFF.

The rearrangement uses TRBV5-1 and TRBJ2-1, with 10 nucleotides matching TRBD2. Germline assignment: CDR1 SGHRS and CDR2 YFSETQ. This CDR3 is built from 16 residues. With 4 bases clipped from V and 3 bases from J, the junction kept 7 bases outside the gene matches. CDR3 residues: CASSQPSGSIYNEQFF. The CDR3, as DNA: TGCGCCAGCAGCCAGCCTAGCGGGAGCATCTACAATGAGCAGTTCTTC.

This clone was seen only a few times. The rearrangement uses TRBV2 and TRBJ2-3; D may correspond to TRBD1 or TRBD2 (5 bases each). V was pared by 6 bases and J by 0 bases, with 16 bases between. The length of the CDR3 is 16 residues. CDR1 is SNHLY, CDR2 FYNNEI, per germline. The CDR3 spells CASRGWDGPSTDTQYF. The CDR3 bases are TGTGCCAGCAGAGGCTGGGACGGGCCTAGCACAGATACGCAGTATTTT.

The rearrangement joins TRBV19 to TRBJ2-3, with 10 bases matching TRBD2. V lost 5 bases and J lost 7; bases outside the gene matches: 9. CDR1 is LNHDA, CDR2 SQIVND, per germline (reference sequence). This CDR3 spans 15 amino acids. Written as DNA, the CDR3 is TGTGCCAGTAGTTCCCCCGTAGCGGGAGGAAATACGCAGTATTTT. Residues: CASSSPVAGGNTQYF. The full variable domain, completed using reference TRBV19 and TRBJ2-3, is DGGITQSPKYLFRKEGQNVTLSCEQNLNHDAMYWYRQDPGQGLRLIYYSQIVNDFQKGDIAEGYSVSREKKESFPLTVTSAQKNPTAFYLCASSSPVAGGNTQYFGPGTRLTVL.

The V call is TRBV2, the J call TRBJ2-3, with D perhaps matching TRBD2 (6 bases). V gave up 6 bases and J gave up 8 bases, with 21 bases separating them. The CDR3 length is 15 residues. Germline V gene lookup returns CDR1 SNHLY and CDR2 FYNNEI. CDR3: CASSGLASGTGTQYF. The DNA of the CDR3 is TGTGCCAGCAGCGGCCTAGCGTCCGGGACGGGTACGCAGTATTTT.

The chain has TRBV11-2 and TRBJ1-2; D perhaps matches TRBD1 (5 bases). The V end lost 5 bases, the J end lost 1 base, and 11 bases lay between the germline ends. Germline V gene data show CDR1 as SGHAT and CDR2 as FQNNGV. This CDR3 is 14 amino acids long. The CDR3 sequence: CASSVGPINYGYTF. The CDR3 DNA is TGTGCCAGCAGCGTGGGACCGATTAACTATGGCTACACCTTC. Drawing the rest from reference TRBV11-2 and TRBJ1-2, the complete variable domain is EAGVAQSPRYKIIEKRQSVAFWCNPISGHATLYWYQQILGQGPKLLIQFQNNGVVDDSQLPKDRFSAERLKGVDSTLKIQPAKLEDSAVYLCASSVGPINYGYTFGSGTRLTVV.